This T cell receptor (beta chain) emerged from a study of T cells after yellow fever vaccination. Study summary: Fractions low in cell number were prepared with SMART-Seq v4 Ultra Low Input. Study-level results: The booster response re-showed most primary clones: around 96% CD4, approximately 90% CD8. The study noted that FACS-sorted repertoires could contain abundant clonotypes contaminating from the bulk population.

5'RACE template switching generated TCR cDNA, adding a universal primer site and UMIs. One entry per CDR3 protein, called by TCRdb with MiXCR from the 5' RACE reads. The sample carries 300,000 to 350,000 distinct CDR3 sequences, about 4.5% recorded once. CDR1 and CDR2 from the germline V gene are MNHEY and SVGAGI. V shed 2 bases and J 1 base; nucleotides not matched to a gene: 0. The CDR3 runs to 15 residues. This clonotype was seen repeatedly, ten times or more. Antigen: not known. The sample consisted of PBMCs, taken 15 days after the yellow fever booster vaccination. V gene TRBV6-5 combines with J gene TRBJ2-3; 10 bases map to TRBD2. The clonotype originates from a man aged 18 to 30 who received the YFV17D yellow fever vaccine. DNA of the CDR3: TGTGCCAGCAGTTACGGGACTAGCGGCACAGATACGCAGTATTTT. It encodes CASSYGTSGTDTQYF.